This TCR beta chain was captured by sequencing in a study of blood T cell dynamics during melanoma immunotherapy. The wider study: Patients with metastatic melanoma got pembrolizumab or nivolumab-ipilimumab as first-line care.

Each sorted CD8+ T cell subset had its entire DNA loaded. TCRdb's table, derived via immunoSEQ multiplex PCR, lists solely in-frame clones and lacks some. The data contain fewer than 15,000 clones, about 90% of them seen just once; the ten biggest clones take up about 0.17%. Time point specified: pre-treatment baseline. Specimen: effector memory CD8+ T cells from blood, collected from a patient treated with checkpoint blockade. The source of this sequence is a human donor with melanoma.

The CDR3: CASSYGGLGTEAFF. The CDR3 DNA sequence: TGTGCCAGCAGTTACGGTGGACTGGGCACTGAAGCTTTCTTT. The rearrangement uses TRBV6-5 and TRBJ1-1; D is unresolved. CDR3 length: 14 residues. CDR1 and CDR2 (germline): MNHEY, SVGAGI. Trimming took off 2 bases at V and 4 bases at J, with 11 bases between the two ends.